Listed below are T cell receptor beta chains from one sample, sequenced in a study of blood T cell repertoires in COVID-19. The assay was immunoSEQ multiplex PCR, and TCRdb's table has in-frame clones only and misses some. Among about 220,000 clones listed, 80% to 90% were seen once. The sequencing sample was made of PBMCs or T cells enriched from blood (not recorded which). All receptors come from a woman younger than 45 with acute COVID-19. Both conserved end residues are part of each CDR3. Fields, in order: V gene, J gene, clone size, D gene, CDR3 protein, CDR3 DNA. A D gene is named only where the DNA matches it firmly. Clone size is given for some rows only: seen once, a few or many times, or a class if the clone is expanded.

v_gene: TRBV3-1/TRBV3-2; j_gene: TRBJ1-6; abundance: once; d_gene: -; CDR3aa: CASSPGNSYNSPLHF; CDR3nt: TGTGCCAGCAGCCCGGGAAACTCCTATAATTCACCCCTCCACTTT
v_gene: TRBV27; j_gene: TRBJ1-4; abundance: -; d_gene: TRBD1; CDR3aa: CASRSTGGSSEKLFF; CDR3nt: TGTGCCAGCAGGTCCACAGGGGGGTCTAGTGAAAAACTGTTTTTT
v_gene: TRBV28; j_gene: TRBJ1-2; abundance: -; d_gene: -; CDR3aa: CASNLPGFSNYGYTF; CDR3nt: TGTGCCAGCAATCTTCCAGGTTTTTCTAACTATGGCTACACCTTC
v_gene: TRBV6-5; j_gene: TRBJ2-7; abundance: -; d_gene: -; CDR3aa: CASPSDYEQYF; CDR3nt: TGTGCCAGCCCCTCAGACTACGAGCAGTACTTC
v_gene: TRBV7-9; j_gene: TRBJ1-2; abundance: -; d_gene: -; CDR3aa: CASSLSQGDGYTF; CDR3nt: TGTGCCAGCAGCTTAAGTCAGGGTGATGGCTACACCTTC
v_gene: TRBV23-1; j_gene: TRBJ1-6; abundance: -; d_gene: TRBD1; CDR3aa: CASSQWKDRVLLNSPLHF; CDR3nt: TGCGCCAGCAGTCAATGGAAGGACAGGGTCCTACTCAATTCACCCCTCCACTTT
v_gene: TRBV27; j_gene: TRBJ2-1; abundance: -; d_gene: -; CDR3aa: CASSSEKAEQFF; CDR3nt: TGTGCCAGCAGCTCCGAGAAAGCTGAGCAGTTCTTC
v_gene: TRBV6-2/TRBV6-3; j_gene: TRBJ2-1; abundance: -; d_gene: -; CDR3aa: CASSSLPDNEQFF; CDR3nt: TGTGCCAGCAGTTCCCTCCCGGACAATGAGCAGTTCTTC
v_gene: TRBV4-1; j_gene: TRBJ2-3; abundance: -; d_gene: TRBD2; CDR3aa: CASSRIIAGTSTDTQYF; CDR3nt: TGCGCCAGCAGCCGAATTATAGCGGGGACTAGCACAGATACGCAGTATTTT
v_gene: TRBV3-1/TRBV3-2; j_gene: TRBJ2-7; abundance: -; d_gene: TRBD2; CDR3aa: CASSQAGGDYEQYF; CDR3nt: TGTGCCAGCAGCCAAGCGGGGGGAGACTACGAGCAGTACTTC
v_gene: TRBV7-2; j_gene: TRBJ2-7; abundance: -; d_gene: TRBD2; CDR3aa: CASSLSSIAGVYPYEQYF; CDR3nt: TGTGCCAGCAGCTTATCATCGATAGCGGGGGTCTATCCCTACGAGCAGTACTTC
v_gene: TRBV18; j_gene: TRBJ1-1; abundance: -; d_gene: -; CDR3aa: CASSPEGPEAFF; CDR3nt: TGTGCCAGCTCACCAGAGGGCCCTGAAGCTTTCTTT
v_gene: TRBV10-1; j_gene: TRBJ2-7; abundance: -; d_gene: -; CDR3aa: CASSSSPSSYEQYF; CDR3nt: TGCGCCAGCAGTTCTAGCCCGAGCTCCTACGAGCAGTACTTC
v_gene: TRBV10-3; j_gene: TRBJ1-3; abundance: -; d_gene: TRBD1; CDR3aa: CAMTGDRNTIYF; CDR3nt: TGTGCCATGACAGGGGATCGAAACACCATATATTTT
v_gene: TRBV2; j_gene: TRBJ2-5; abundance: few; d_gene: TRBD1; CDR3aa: CASTGQGRETQYF; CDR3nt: TGTGCCAGCACTGGACAGGGCAGGGAGACCCAGTACTTC
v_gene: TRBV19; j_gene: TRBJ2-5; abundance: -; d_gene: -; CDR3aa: CASSDLGGQTQYF; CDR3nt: TGTGCCAGTAGTGACCTGGGGGGACAGACCCAGTACTTC
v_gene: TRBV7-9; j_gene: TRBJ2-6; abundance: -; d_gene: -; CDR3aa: CASTYYEGSGANVLTF; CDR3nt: TGTGCCAGCACCTACTACGAGGGATCTGGGGCCAACGTCCTGACTTTC
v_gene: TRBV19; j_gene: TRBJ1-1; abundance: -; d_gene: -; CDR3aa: CASTISRGFKAEAFF; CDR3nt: TGTGCCAGTACGATTAGCCGGGGGTTTAAAGCTGAAGCTTTCTTT
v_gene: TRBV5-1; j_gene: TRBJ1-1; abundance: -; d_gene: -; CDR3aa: CASSFEDSRGTEAFF; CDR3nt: TGCGCCAGCAGCTTCGAGGACAGCCGGGGCACTGAAGCTTTCTTT
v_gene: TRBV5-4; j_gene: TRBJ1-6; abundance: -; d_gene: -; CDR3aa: CASSTGQFSYNSPLHF; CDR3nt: TGTGCCAGCAGCACCGGACAGTTCTCCTATAATTCACCCCTCCACTTT
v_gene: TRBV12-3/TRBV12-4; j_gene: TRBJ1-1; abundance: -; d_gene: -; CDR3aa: CASSLKGVTEAFF; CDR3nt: TGTGCCAGCAGTTTAAAGGGGGTGACTGAAGCTTTCTTT
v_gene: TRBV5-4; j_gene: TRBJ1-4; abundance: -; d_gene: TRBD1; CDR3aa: CASSLDRGNEKLFF; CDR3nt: TGTGCCAGCAGCTTGGACAGGGGTAATGAAAAACTGTTTTTT
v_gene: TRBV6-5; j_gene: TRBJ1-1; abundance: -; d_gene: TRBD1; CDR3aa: CASTGTGTTEAFF; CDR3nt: TGTGCCAGCACGGGGACAGGGACCACTGAAGCTTTCTTT
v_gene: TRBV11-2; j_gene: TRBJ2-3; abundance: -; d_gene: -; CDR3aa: CASRAPRDTQYF; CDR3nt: TGTGCCAGCAGGGCCCCTAGGGATACGCAGTATTTT
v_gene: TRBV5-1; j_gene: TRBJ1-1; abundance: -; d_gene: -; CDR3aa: CASSFAGRDTEAFF; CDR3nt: TGCGCCAGCAGCTTCGCGGGGCGAGACACTGAAGCTTTCTTT
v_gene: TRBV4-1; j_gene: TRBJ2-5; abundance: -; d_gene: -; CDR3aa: CASSQDLIGSKYF; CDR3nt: TGCGCCAGCAGCCAAGATTTGATCGGGAGTAAGTACTTC
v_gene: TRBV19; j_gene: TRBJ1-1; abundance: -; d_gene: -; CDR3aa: CASSIIMRGSTEAFF; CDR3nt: TGTGCCAGTAGTATAATTATGCGAGGGTCGACTGAAGCTTTCTTT
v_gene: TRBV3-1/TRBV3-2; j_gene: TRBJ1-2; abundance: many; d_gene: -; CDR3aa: CASSQNQTINYGYTF; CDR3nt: TGTGCCAGCAGCCAAAACCAGACAATTAACTATGGCTACACCTTC
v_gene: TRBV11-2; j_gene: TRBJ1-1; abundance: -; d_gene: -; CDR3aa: CASSLVGGRSGEAFF; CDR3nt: TGTGCCAGCAGCTTAGTGGGAGGACGCTCGGGCGAAGCTTTCTTT
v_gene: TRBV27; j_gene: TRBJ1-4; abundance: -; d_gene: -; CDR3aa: CASSYQGSNEKLFF; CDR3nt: TGTGCCAGCAGCTATCAGGGCTCTAATGAAAAACTGTTTTTT
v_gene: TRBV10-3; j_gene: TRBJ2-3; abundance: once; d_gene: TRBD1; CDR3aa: CATHIGTGSSDTQYF; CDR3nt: TGTGCCACCCATATTGGGACAGGGAGTTCAGATACGCAGTATTTT
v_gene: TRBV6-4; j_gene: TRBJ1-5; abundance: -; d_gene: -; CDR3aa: CASSAVFNQPQHF; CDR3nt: TGTGCCAGCAGTGCGGTCTTCAATCAGCCCCAGCATTTT
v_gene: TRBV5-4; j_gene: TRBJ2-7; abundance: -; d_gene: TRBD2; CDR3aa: CASRYPGTSGHYEQYF; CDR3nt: TGTGCCAGCAGATACCCCGGGACTAGCGGCCACTACGAGCAGTACTTC
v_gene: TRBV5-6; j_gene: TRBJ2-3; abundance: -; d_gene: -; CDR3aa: CASTPWRRGTDTQYF; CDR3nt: TGTGCCAGCACCCCATGGAGACGGGGCACAGATACGCAGTATTTT
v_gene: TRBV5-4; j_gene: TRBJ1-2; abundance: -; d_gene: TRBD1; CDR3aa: CASSAGQGAMGGYTF; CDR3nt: TGTGCCAGCAGCGCCGGACAGGGGGCGATGGGCGGCTACACCTTC
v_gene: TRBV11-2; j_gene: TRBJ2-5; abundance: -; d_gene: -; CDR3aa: CASSLGGLQETQYF; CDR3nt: TGTGCCAGCAGCTTAGGGGGCCTCCAAGAGACCCAGTACTTC
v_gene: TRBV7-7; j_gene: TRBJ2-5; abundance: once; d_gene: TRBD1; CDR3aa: CASSQGQGLRETQYF; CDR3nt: TGTGCTAGCAGTCAAGGACAGGGGCTGAGGGAGACCCAGTACTTC
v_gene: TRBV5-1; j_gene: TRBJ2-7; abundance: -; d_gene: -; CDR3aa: CASSITESYEQYF; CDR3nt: TGCGCCAGCAGCATTACAGAGTCCTACGAGCAGTACTTC
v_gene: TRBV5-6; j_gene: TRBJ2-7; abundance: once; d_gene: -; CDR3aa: CASSFVGGATYEQYF; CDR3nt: TGTGCCAGCAGCTTCGTGGGGGGGGCCACCTACGAGCAGTACTTC
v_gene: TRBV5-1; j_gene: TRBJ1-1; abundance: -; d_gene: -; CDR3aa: CASSLGGGEDTEAFF; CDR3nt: TGCGCCAGCAGCTTGGGTGGGGGCGAGGACACTGAAGCTTTCTTT
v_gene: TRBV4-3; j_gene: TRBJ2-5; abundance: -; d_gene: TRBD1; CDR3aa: CASSQDWDRGQETQYF; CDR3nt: TGCGCCAGCAGCCAAGATTGGGACAGGGGCCAAGAGACCCAGTACTTC
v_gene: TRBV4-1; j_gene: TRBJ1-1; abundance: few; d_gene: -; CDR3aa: CASSPLPQGNTEAFF; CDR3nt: TGCGCCAGCAGCCCTCTCCCCCAGGGGAACACTGAAGCTTTCTTT
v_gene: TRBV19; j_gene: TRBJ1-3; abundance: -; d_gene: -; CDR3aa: CASSIRLGAAGNTIYF; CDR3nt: TGTGCCAGTAGTATAAGGCTGGGGGCTGCTGGAAACACCATATATTTT
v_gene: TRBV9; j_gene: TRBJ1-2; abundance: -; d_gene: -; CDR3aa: CASSVGRWGAYGYTF; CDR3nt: TGTGCCAGCAGCGTAGGCCGGTGGGGAGCGTATGGCTACACCTTC
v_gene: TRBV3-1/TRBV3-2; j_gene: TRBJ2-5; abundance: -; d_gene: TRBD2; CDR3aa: CASSQVIQRGAWETQYF; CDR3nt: TGTGCCAGCAGCCAAGTCATCCAGCGGGGGGCATGGGAGACCCAGTACTTC
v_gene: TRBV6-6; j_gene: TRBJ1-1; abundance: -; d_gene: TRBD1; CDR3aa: CAGQGMNTEAFF; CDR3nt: TGTGCCGGACAGGGGATGAACACTGAAGCTTTCTTT
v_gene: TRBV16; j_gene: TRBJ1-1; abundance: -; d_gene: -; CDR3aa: CASSQSGVRAGTEAFF; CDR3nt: TGTGCCAGCAGCCAAAGCGGAGTGCGGGCGGGAACTGAAGCTTTCTTT
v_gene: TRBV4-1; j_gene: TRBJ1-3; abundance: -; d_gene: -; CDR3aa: CASSQDLSSGNTIYF; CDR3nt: TGCGCCAGCAGCCAAGATCTGAGCTCTGGAAACACCATATATTTT
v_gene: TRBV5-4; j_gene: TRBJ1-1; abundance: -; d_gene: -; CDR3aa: CASSLGEKYTEAFF; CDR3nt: TGTGCCAGCAGCTTGGGGGAGAAGTACACTGAAGCTTTCTTT
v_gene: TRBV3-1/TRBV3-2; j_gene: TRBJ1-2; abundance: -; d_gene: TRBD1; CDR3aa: CASSQSRDRGWGGGYTF; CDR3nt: TGTGCCAGCAGCCAGTCCCGGGACAGGGGATGGGGGGGAGGCTACACCTTC
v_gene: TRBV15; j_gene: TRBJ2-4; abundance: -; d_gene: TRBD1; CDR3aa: CATSRDWWGQTHF; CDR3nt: TGTGCCACCAGCAGAGATTGGTGGGGACAGACTCACTTC
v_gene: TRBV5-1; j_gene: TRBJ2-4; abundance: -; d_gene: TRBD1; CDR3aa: CASSFGQGGAKNIQYF; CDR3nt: TGCGCCAGCAGCTTCGGACAGGGCGGCGCCAAAAACATTCAGTACTTC
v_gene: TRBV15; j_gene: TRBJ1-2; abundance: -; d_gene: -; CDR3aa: CATSRDKGVVTGNGYTF; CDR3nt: TGTGCCACCAGCAGAGATAAAGGAGTGGTAACAGGGAATGGCTACACCTTC
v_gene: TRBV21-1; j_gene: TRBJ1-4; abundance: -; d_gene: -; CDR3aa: CASSKQGAFEKLFF; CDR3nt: TGTGCCAGCAGCAAACAGGGGGCTTTCGAAAAACTGTTTTTT
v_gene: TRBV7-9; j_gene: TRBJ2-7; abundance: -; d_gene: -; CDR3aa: CASSESSARSSYEQYF; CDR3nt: TGTGCCAGCAGCGAGTCCTCCGCTCGGAGCTCCTACGAGCAGTACTTC
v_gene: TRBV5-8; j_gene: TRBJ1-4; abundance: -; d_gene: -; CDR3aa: CASSRTGPGNEKLFF; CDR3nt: TGTGCCAGCAGCCGAACGGGTCCCGGTAATGAAAAACTGTTTTTT
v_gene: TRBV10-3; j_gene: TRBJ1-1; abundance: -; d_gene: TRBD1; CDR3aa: CAISDTGGNTEAFF; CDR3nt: TGTGCCATCAGTGATACAGGGGGGAATACTGAAGCTTTCTTT
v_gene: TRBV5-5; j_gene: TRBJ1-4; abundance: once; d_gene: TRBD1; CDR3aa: CASRTGVANEKLFF; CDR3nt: TGTGCCAGCAGAACAGGGGTTGCGAATGAAAAACTGTTTTTT
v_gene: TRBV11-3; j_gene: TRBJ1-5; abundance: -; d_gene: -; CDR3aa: CASLYRGGRSCGNQPQHF; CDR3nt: TGTGCCAGCCTATATCGGGGAGGAAGATCGTGTGGCAATCAGCCCCAGCATTTT
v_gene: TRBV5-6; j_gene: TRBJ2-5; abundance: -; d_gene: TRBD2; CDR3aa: CASSLPAGVEETQYF; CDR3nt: TGTGCCAGCAGCTTGCCAGCGGGGGTTGAGGAGACCCAGTACTTC